Listed below are T cell receptor beta chains from one sample, sequenced in a study of Graves' ophthalmopathy and Graves' hyperthyroidism. TCRdb re-called the multiplex PCR reads through MiXCR, storing one row per CDR3 protein. Of some 1.1 million distinct CDR3 sequences in the sample, roughly two fifths were seen once. The sequenced sample was peripheral blood or thyroid tissue (not recorded which). The receptors derive from an adult man with Graves' hyperthyroidism. Each CDR3 is given with its conserved first and last residue. The order of the fields is CDR3 protein, V gene.

cdr3_aa: CASRDRGGGNTIYF
v_call: TRBV2

cdr3_aa: CASSGDTSNQPQHF
v_call: TRBV12-3/TRBV12-4

cdr3_aa: CASSSEGPHTQYF
v_call: TRBV7-2

cdr3_aa: CAIDAGTGDSGANVLTF
v_call: TRBV10-3

cdr3_aa: CASSQASGGTEASF
v_call: TRBV11-2

cdr3_aa: CASSAGGGAYEQYF
v_call: TRBV9

cdr3_aa: CASSQPQGSYGYTF
v_call: TRBV7-3

cdr3_aa: CSVHGGVTEAFF
v_call: TRBV29-1

cdr3_aa: CSASLGQGVQPQHF
v_call: TRBV20-1

cdr3_aa: CASSWGVDKPQHF
v_call: TRBV5-6